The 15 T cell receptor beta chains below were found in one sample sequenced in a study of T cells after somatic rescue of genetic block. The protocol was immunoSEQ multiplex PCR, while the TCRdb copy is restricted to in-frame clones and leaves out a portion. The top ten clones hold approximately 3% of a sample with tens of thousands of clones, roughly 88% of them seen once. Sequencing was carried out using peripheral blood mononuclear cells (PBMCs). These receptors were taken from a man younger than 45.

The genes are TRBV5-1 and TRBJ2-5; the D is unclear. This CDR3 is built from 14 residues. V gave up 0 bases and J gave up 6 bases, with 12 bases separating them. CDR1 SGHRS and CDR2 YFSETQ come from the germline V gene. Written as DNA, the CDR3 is TGCGCCAGCAGCTTGGATGAATTCCCTAAGACCCAGTACTTC. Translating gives CASSLDEFPKTQYF.

The CDR3 here is CASRPGQGAGEQYF. CDR3 DNA: TGCGCCAGCAGACCGGGACAGGGGGCGGGGGAGCAGTACTTC. This chain uses TRBV4-1 with TRBJ2-7; 12 bases are a match to TRBD1. The CDR3 runs 14 residues. The V gene end was trimmed by 6 bases and the J gene end by 7 bases; junction bases not matched to a gene: 7. Germline V gives CDR1 MGHRA, CDR2 YSYEKL.

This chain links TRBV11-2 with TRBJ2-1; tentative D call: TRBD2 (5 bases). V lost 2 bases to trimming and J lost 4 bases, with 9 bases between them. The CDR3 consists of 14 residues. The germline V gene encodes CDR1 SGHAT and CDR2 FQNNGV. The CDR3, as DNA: TGTGCCAGCAGCTTAAGTTCGGGGTACAATGAGCAGTTCTTC. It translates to CASSLSSGYNEQFF.

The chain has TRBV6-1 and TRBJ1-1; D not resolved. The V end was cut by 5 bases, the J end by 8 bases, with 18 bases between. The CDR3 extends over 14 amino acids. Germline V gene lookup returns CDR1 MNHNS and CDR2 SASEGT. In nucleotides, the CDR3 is TGTGCCAGCAGTTGGACGGAAGAAGTTGGGGAAGCTTTCTTT. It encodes CASSWTEEVGEAFF.

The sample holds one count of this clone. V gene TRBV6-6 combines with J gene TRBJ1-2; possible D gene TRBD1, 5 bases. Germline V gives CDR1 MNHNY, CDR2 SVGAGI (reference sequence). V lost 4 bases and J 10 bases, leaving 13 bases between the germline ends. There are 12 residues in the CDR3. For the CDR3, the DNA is TGTGCCAGCAGTTCCGCGGGACGGATCTACACCTTC. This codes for CASSSAGRIYTF.

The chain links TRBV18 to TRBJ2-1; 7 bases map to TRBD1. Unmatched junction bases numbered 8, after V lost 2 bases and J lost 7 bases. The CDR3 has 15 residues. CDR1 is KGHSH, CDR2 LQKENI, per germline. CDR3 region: CASSPGTVRTNEQFF. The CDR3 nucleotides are TGTGCCAGCTCACCAGGGACAGTTCGAACGAATGAGCAGTTCTTC.

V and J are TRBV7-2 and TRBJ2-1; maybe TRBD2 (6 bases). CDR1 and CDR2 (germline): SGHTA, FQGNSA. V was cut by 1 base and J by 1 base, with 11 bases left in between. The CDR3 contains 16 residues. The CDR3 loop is CASSLVAGPSYNEQFF. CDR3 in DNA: TGTGCCAGCAGCTTAGTTGCGGGGCCTTCCTACAATGAGCAGTTCTTC. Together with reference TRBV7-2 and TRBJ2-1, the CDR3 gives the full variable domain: GAGVSQSPSNKVTEKGKDVELRCDPISGHTALYWYRQSLGQGLEFLIYFQGNSAPDKSGLPSDRFSAERTGGSVSTLTIQRTQQEDSAVYLCASSLVAGPSYNEQFFGPGTRLTVL.

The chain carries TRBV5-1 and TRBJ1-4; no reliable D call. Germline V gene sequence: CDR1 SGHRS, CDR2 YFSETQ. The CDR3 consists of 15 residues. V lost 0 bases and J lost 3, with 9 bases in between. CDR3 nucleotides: TGCGCCAGCAGCTTGGGGGGTCCAGCTAATGAAAAACTGTTTTTT. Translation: CASSLGGPANEKLFF. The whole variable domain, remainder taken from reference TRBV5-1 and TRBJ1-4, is KAGVTQTPRYLIKTRGQQVTLSCSPISGHRSVSWYQQTPGQGLQFLFEYFSETQRNKGNFPGRFSGRQFSNSRSEMNVSTLELGDSALYLCASSLGGPANEKLFFGSGTQLSVL.

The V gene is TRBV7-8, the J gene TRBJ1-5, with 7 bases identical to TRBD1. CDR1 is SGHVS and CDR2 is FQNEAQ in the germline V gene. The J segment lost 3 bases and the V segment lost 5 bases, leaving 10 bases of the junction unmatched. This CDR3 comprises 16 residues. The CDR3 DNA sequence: TGTGCCAGCAGCACCCGACAGGGAAGGAACAATCAGCCCCAGCATTTT. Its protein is CASSTRQGRNNQPQHF.

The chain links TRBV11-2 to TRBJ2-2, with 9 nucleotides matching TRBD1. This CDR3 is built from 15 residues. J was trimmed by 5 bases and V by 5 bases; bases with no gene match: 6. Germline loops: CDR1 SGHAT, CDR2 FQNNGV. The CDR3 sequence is CASSVQGARTGELFF. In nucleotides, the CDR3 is TGTGCCAGCAGCGTACAGGGGGCGAGAACCGGGGAGCTGTTTTTT.

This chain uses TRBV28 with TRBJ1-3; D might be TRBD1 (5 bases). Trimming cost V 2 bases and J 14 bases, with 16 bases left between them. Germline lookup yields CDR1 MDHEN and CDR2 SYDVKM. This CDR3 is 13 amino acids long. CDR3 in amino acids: CASSLGAHRGVYF. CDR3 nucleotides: TGTGCCAGCAGTTTAGGGGCCCATAGAGGGGTATATTTT.

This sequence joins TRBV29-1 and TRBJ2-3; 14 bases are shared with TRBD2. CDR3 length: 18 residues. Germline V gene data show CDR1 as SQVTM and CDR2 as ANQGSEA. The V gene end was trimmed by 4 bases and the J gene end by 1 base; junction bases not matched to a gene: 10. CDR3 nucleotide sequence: TGCAGCGTTGTGGGACTAGCGGGGGAGGGCCGTGGCACAGATACGCAGTATTTT. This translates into CSVVGLAGEGRGTDTQYF.

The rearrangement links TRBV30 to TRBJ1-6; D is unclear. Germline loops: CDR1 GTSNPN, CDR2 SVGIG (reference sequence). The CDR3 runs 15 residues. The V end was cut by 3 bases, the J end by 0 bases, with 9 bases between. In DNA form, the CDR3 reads TGTGCCTGGAGACGTCTCGGCTCCTATAATTCACCCCTCCACTTT. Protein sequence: CAWRRLGSYNSPLHF.

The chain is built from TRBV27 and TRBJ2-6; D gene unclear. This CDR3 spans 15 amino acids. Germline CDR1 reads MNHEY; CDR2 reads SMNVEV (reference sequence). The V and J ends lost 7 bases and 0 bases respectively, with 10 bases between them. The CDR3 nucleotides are TGTGCCAGCACCTCTTATAGCTCTGGGGCCAACGTCCTGACTTTC. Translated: CASTSYSSGANVLTF.

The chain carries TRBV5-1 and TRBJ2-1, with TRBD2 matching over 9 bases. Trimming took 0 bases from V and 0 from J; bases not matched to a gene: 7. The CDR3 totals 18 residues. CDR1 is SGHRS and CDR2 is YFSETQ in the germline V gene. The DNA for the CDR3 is TGCGCCAGCAGCTTGGGGGCTAGCGGGACCAGCTCCTACAATGAGCAGTTCTTC. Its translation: CASSLGASGTSSYNEQFF.